This section outlines one T cell receptor beta chain sequence together with its context. Its target is not known. This entry is derived from a study of blood T cells in healthy people across ages. Then a second PCR, running roughly 6 to 12 cycles, was carried out with a sample-barcoded 5' primer and a J-beta primer mix. TCRdb passed the 5' RACE reads through MiXCR, listing each CDR3 protein once. This sample yields around 600,000 distinct CDR3 sequences, of which more than 45% are seen a single time; 20% to 25% belongs to the top ten. V was clipped by 0 bases and J by 7 bases; unmatched bases: 8. CDR1 is KGHSH and CDR2 is LQKENI in the germline V gene. CDR3 size: 16 residues. Study-level results: Long-lived and aged donors differed, with more naive CD4+ cells and higher diversity in the long-lived.

The chain couples TRBV18 to TRBJ2-1, with 8 bases identical to TRBD1. Sequencing was carried out using blood. This TCR was recovered from an elderly man in good health. The CDR3 loop reads CASSPPWQGAANEQFF. In nucleotides, the CDR3 is TGTGCCAGCTCACCACCGTGGCAGGGGGCAGCGAATGAGCAGTTCTTC.